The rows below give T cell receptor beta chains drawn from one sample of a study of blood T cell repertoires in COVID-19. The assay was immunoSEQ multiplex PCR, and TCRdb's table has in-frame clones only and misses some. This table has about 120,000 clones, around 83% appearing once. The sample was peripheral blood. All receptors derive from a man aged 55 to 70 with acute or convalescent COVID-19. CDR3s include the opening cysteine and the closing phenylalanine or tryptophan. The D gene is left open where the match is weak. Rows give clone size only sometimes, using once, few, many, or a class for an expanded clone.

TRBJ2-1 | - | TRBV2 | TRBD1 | CASSERQGGNEQFF | TGTGCCAGCAGTGAACGACAGGGTGGTAATGAGCAGTTCTTC
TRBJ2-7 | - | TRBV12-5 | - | CASGLVAYRVYEQYF | TGTGCTAGTGGTTTGGTAGCCTACAGGGTGTACGAGCAGTACTTC
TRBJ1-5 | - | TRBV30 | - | CAWSSSGNQPQHF | TGTGCCTGGAGTTCTTCTGGCAATCAGCCCCAGCATTTT
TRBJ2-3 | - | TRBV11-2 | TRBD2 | CASSRSGRDSTQYF | TGTGCCAGCAGCCGGAGCGGGAGGGATAGTACGCAGTATTTT
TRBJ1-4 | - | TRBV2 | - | CASSEGASLPLFF | TGTGCCAGCAGTGAAGGGGCCAGTTTGCCACTGTTTTTT
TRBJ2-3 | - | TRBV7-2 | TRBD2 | CASSHTGLAGVDTQYF | TGTGCCAGCAGTCACACGGGACTAGCGGGAGTAGATACGCAGTATTTT
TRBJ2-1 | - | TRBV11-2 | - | CASTYRGRGTYNEQFF | TGTGCCAGCACCTATCGTGGCAGGGGAACCTACAATGAGCAGTTCTTC
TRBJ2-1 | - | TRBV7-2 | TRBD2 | CASSYSGSQYNEQFF | TGTGCCAGCAGCTATAGCGGGAGCCAGTACAATGAGCAGTTCTTC
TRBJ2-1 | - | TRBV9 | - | CASSIGGAGALHEQFF | TGTGCCAGCAGCATCGGGGGCGCGGGAGCGTTACATGAGCAGTTCTTC
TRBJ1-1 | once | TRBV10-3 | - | CALTPRQFNTEAFF | TGTGCCCTAACCCCCAGACAGTTCAACACTGAAGCTTTCTTT
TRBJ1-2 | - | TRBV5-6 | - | CASSLTGTDGYTF | TGTGCCAGCAGCTTGACAGGGACCGATGGCTACACCTTC
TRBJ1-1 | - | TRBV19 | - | CASSVLTGSKLNTEAFF | TGTGCCAGTAGTGTACTGACAGGATCAAAACTGAACACTGAAGCTTTCTTT
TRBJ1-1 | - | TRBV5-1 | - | CASAGITDTEAFF | TGCGCCAGCGCGGGTATTACGGACACTGAAGCTTTCTTT
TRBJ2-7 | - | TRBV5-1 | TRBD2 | CASSTLGGAGGEQYF | TGCGCCAGCAGCACCCTCGGGGGGGCAGGTGGCGAGCAGTACTTC
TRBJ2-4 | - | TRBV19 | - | CASSIGRGQNIQYF | TGTGCCAGTAGTATAGGCAGGGGACAAAACATTCAGTACTTC
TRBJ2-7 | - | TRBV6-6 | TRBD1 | CASSFGQGYFEEQYF | TGTGCCAGCAGTTTCGGACAGGGGTACTTCGAGGAGCAGTACTTC
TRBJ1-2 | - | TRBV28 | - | CASRRTGSYGYTF | TGTGCCAGCAGACGTACAGGGTCCTATGGCTACACCTTC
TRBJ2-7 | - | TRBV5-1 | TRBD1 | CASSLRTGEYEQYF | TGCGCCAGCAGCTTGAGGACAGGGGAGTACGAGCAGTACTTC
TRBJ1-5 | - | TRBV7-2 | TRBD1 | CASGQGSGQPQHF | TGTGCCAGCGGACAGGGGAGTGGACAGCCCCAGCATTTT
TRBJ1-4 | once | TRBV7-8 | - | CASSPQKEATNEKLFF | TGTGCCAGCAGCCCACAGAAAGAAGCAACTAATGAAAAACTGTTTTTT
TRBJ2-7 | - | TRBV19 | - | CASSKWETSEQYF | TGTGCCAGTAGTAAATGGGAGACTTCCGAGCAGTACTTC
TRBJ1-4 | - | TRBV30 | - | CAWSKRFGEKLFF | TGTGCCTGGAGTAAGAGGTTTGGTGAAAAACTGTTTTTT
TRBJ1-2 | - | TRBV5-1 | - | CASSFPNDTVSFNYGYTF | TGCGCCAGCAGCTTCCCAAATGATACTGTATCCTTTAACTATGGCTACACCTTC
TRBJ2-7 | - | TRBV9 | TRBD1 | CASSPGQGGTYEQYF | TGTGCCAGCAGCCCGGGACAGGGAGGAACCTACGAGCAGTACTTC
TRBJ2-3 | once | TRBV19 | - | CASSMSVLVPTQYF | TGTGCCAGTAGTATGTCGGTCCTGGTGCCCACGCAGTATTTT
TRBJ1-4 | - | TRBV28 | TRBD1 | CASSLGQGATLEKLFF | TGTGCCAGCAGTTTAGGGCAGGGGGCGACGTTAGAAAAACTGTTTTTT
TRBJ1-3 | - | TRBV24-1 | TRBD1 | CATSDAPGTASGNTIYF | TGTGCCACCAGTGACGCCCCAGGGACAGCCTCTGGAAACACCATATATTTT